This TCR beta chain derives from a study of blood T cells in healthy people across ages. Notes on the study in general: A roughly linear age-dependent decrease characterized TCR beta diversity per million T cells.

Using a J-beta primer mix together with a sample-barcoded 5' primer, a second PCR was run for 7 to 11 cycles. MiXCR, applied by TCRdb to the 5' RACE reads, yields one record per CDR3 protein. The table includes around 850,000 distinct CDR3 sequences, 35% to 40% detected once. Between the trimmed V and J ends, which lost 3 bases and 8 bases, there was a span of 19 bases. The germline V gene has CDR1 MGHDK and CDR2 SYGVNS. This CDR3 is 16 amino acids long. This clonotype was detected only a few times. Its antigen is not identified. RNA extraction gave at least 5.5 micrograms of total RNA per sample. The rearrangement uses TRBV25-1 and TRBJ1-4; no clear D gene. The source of this sequence is a man aged 18 to 29 in good health. Sequencing used blood. The CDR3, as DNA: TGTGCCAGCAGTGAGATATCATCCCAGGTGAACGAAAAACTGTTTTTT. As protein: CASSEISSQVNEKLFF.